The 32 T cell receptor beta chains listed next were all sequenced from one sample in a study of blood T cell repertoires in COVID-19. The repertoire was sequenced with immunoSEQ multiplex PCR; TCRdb's copy has only in-frame clones and lacks some. The data show fewer than 350,000 clones, around 90% seen once. Sequences were obtained from PBMCs or T cells enriched from blood (not recorded which). Every receptor here comes from a man in his sixties who had recovered from COVID-19.

The rearrangement uses TRBV6-5 and TRBJ2-5; D is uncertain. Between the trimmed V and J ends, which lost 6 bases and 2 bases, there was a span of 7 bases. The CDR3 has 12 residues. Germline V gene lookup returns CDR1 MNHEY and CDR2 SVGAGI. The DNA for the CDR3 is TGTGCCAGCAGACGGAGACAAGAGACCCAGTACTTC. Its translation: CASRRRQETQYF.

The chain carries TRBV19 and TRBJ2-7, with TRBD1 identical over 7 bases. This CDR3 comprises 14 residues. With V trimmed by 6 bases and J by 0 bases, 5 bases remained unmatched. CDR1 and CDR2 (germline): LNHDA, SQIVND (reference sequence). CDR3 coding DNA: TGTGCCAGTAGGGAGACAGGGCCCTCCTACGAGCAGTACTTC. Protein: CASRETGPSYEQYF.

The genes are TRBV7-2 and TRBJ1-2, with 7 nucleotides matching TRBD1. The CDR3 length is 18 residues. CDR1 and CDR2 from the germline V gene are SGHTA and FQGNSA. Germline trimming cut 0 bases from V and 2 bases from J; bases unmatched to any gene: 12. CDR3 bases: TGTGCCAGCAGCTTAGCCCCCAGGGGGACAACTTTCAACTATGGCTACACCTTC. It is translated as CASSLAPRGTTFNYGYTF.

Regarding this clone: Relative to the germline gene, one junction end is altered; a read error may explain this. The chain carries TRBV7-7 and TRBJ2-6; perhaps TRBD2 as D (5 bases). CDR1 and CDR2 from the germline V gene are SSHAT and FNYEAQ (reference sequence). The CDR3 runs to 17 residues. The DNA for the CDR3 is TGTGCTAGCAGCCCCAGCGGTTACCTCTCTGGGGCCAACGTCCTGACTTTC. Translation: CASSPSGYLSGANVLTF.

About this clone: Other DNA sequences in this specimen translate into the identical CDR3. The chain employs TRBV24-1 and TRBJ1-5, with 9 bases identical to TRBD1. From germline, CDR1 is KGHDR and CDR2 SFDVKD. The CDR3 has 16 residues. The V and J ends lost 4 bases and 1 base, in that order; junction bases with no gene match: 4. Here the CDR3 DNA reads TGTGCCACCAGTGACCCCGGGACAGGGAGCAATCAGCCCCAGCATTTT. Protein: CATSDPGTGSNQPQHF.

This clone has just one count. The chain carries TRBV6-5 and TRBJ1-1, with 8 bases aligning to TRBD1. This CDR3 has 15 residues. CDR1 and CDR2 (germline): MNHEY, SVGAGI. Germline trimming cut 2 bases from V and 0 bases from J; bases unmatched to any gene: 2. The CDR3 spells CASSYKTGVNTEAFF. Written as DNA, the CDR3 is TGTGCCAGCAGTTACAAGACAGGGGTGAACACTGAAGCTTTCTTT.

This clone showed up just a few times. The chain has TRBV19 and TRBJ2-3; TRBD2 is a possible D gene (6 bases). The CDR3 is made up of 15 amino acids. Germline CDR1 and CDR2: LNHDA and SQIVND (reference sequence). Trimming pared 5 bases from V and 0 bases from J, leaving 12 bases between. The CDR3 reads CASSGKRASTDTQYF. In DNA form, the CDR3 reads TGTGCCAGTAGTGGGAAGCGGGCCAGCACAGATACGCAGTATTTT.

The gene calls are TRBV5-1 and TRBJ2-5, with TRBD1 matching 7 bases. This CDR3 is built from 14 residues. Germline assignment: CDR1 SGHRS and CDR2 YFSETQ. The junction had 7 bases not matched to a gene; V was cut back by 4 bases and J by 4 bases. The CDR3: CASSRGTVGETQYF. In DNA form, the CDR3 reads TGCGCCAGCAGCAGAGGGACAGTAGGAGAGACCCAGTACTTC. The complete variable domain, with remaining parts taken from reference TRBV5-1 and TRBJ2-5, reads KAGVTQTPRYLIKTRGQQVTLSCSPISGHRSVSWYQQTPGQGLQFLFEYFSETQRNKGNFPGRFSGRQFSNSRSEMNVSTLELGDSALYLCASSRGTVGETQYFGPGTRLLVL.

The V and J genes are TRBV6-6 and TRBJ2-7; 7 bases are shared with TRBD2. Germline loops: CDR1 MNHNY, CDR2 SVGAGI (reference sequence). The CDR3 is made up of 14 amino acids. Trimming took 2 bases from V and 3 from J; bases not matched to a gene: 4. CDR3 in DNA: TGTGCCAGCAGTTACGGGGAGGGCGGCTACGAGCAGTACTTC. It specifies CASSYGEGGYEQYF.

The V and J genes are TRBV3-1 (or the pseudogene TRBV3-2) and TRBJ2-7; D may be TRBD1 (6 bases). Germline V gives CDR1 LGHDT, CDR2 YNNKEL (reference sequence). This CDR3 comprises 15 residues. V gave up 1 base and J gave up 3 bases, with 13 bases separating them. The CDR3 protein is CASSQVQGVHYEQYF. The CDR3 nucleotides read TGTGCCAGCAGCCAAGTACAGGGAGTTCACTACGAGCAGTACTTC.

This rearrangement joins TRBV3-1 (or the pseudogene TRBV3-2) to TRBJ1-3, with 8 positions matching TRBD1. Germline CDR1 and CDR2: LGHDT and YNNKEL (reference sequence). Trimming cost V 0 bases and J 3 bases; bases outside gene matches: 7. The CDR3 covers 17 residues. The CDR3 here is CASSQDHRGYYGNTIYF. The CDR3 coding sequence is TGTGCCAGCAGCCAAGATCACAGGGGGTACTATGGAAACACCATATATTTT.

The V and J genes are TRBV11-3 and TRBJ2-1, with D tentatively TRBD1 (6 bases). Germline CDR1 reads SGHNT; CDR2 reads YENEEA. Trimming cost V 1 base and J 5 bases, with 9 bases left between them. This CDR3 has 14 amino acids. The CDR3 region has the DNA TGTGCCAGCAGCTTAGGAGGGGGAGACAATGAGCAGTTCTTC. Residues: CASSLGGGDNEQFF.

V usage is TRBV9 and J usage is TRBJ2-1; perhaps TRBD2 as D (6 bases). The V end lost 4 bases, the J end lost 2 bases, and 19 bases lay between the germline ends. The CDR3 is 17 amino acids. The germline gives CDR1 SGDLS, CDR2 YYNGEE. For the CDR3, the DNA is TGTGCCAGCAGCACCCACCGTTGGCTAGCGCCCTACAATGAGCAGTTCTTC. Its translation is CASSTHRWLAPYNEQFF. Together with reference TRBV9 and TRBJ2-1, the CDR3 gives the full variable domain: DSGVTQTPKHLITATGQRVTLRCSPRSGDLSVYWYQQSLDQGLQFLIQYYNGEERAKGNILERFSAQQFPDLHSELNLSSLELGDSALYFCASSTHRWLAPYNEQFFGPGTRLTVL.

The chain couples TRBV2 to TRBJ2-1; no clear D gene. There are 13 residues in the CDR3. Between the trimmed V and J ends, which lost 2 bases and 6 bases, there was a span of 8 bases. The V gene's germline CDR1 is SNHLY and CDR2 FYNNEI. CDR3: CASSETMRNEQFF. The CDR3 coding sequence is TGTGCCAGCAGTGAAACTATGCGCAATGAGCAGTTCTTC.

The chain employs TRBV12-3 or TRBV12-4 and TRBJ1-2, with D perhaps TRBD1 (5 bases). With 6 bases removed from V and 4 bases from J, the gap between germline ends came to 12 bases. The CDR3 length is 13 residues. As DNA, the CDR3 is TGTGCCAGCAGCCGGAGGGACCCCTATGGCTACACCTTC. Encoded protein: CASSRRDPYGYTF.

This chain links TRBV5-4 with TRBJ1-6; 8 bases are shared with TRBD1. The V segment lost 4 bases and the J segment 3 bases; nucleotides outside the gene matches: 3. Germline assignment: CDR1 SGHNT and CDR2 YYREEE (reference sequence). The CDR3 consists of 15 residues. The CDR3, as DNA: TGTGCCAGCAGCAAACAGGGGGACTATAATTCACCCCTCCACTTT. It translates to CASSKQGDYNSPLHF.

This clone was seen just once. The V call is TRBV11-3, the J call TRBJ2-7, with TRBD1 identical over 8 bases. Per the germline V gene, CDR1 is SGHNT and CDR2 is YENEEA. CDR3 length: 15 residues. The V segment lost 1 base and the J segment 1 base; nucleotides outside the gene matches: 3. DNA of the CDR3: TGTGCCAGCAGCTTAGGAGGGGACAGGTCCTACGAGCAGTACTTC. This gives the protein CASSLGGDRSYEQYF.

The gene calls are TRBV7-9 and TRBJ1-5, with D maybe TRBD1 (6 bases). This CDR3 comprises 12 residues. CDR1 and CDR2 from the germline V gene are SEHNR and FQNEAQ (reference sequence). V was cut by 8 bases and J by 5 bases, with 10 bases left in between. CDR3 nucleotide sequence: TGTGCCAGCGGCAGGGGAGATCAGCCCCAGCATTTT. This codes for CASGRGDQPQHF. The whole variable domain, filled in from reference TRBV7-9 and TRBJ1-5, reads DTGVSQNPRHKITKRGQNVTFRCDPISEHNRLYWYRQTLGQGPEFLTYFQNEAQLEKSRLLSDRFSAERPKGSFSTLEIQRTEQGDSAMYLCASGRGDQPQHFGDGTRLSIL.

J is TRBJ2-3 and V is TRBV6-4; 10 nucleotides agree with TRBD2. Germline V gene sequence: CDR1 MRHNA, CDR2 SNTAGT. CDR3 length: 18 residues. V dropped 0 bases and J dropped 2; count of bases not matched to a gene: 8. For the CDR3, the DNA is TGTGCCAGCAGTGACTCGAGTGTAGCGGGAGGCGCCACAGATACGCAGTATTTT. It is translated as CASSDSSVAGGATDTQYF.

The chain couples TRBV27 to TRBJ2-1, with TRBD2 as a possible D gene (5 bases). Germline CDR1 is MNHEY and CDR2 is SMNVEV (reference sequence). This CDR3 is 14 amino acids long. Trimming shortened V by 6 bases and J by 9 bases, and 18 bases separated the two germline ends. The CDR3, as DNA: TGTGCCAGCAGATGGGCCCAAGAACGGGGTGAGCAGTTCTTC. It is translated as CASRWAQERGEQFF.

V gene TRBV13 combines with J gene TRBJ2-3; 8 bases map to TRBD2. The V and J ends lost 3 bases and 0 bases, in that order; junction bases with no gene match: 11. The CDR3 length is 18 residues. Germline V gene lookup returns CDR1 PRHDT and CDR2 FYEKMQ (reference sequence). CDR3: CASSFYSGNPASTDTQYF. CDR3 sequence (DNA): TGTGCCAGCAGCTTCTATAGCGGGAACCCTGCCAGCACAGATACGCAGTATTTT.

This rearrangement joins TRBV28 to TRBJ1-1, with a possible D match to TRBD1 (5 bases). This CDR3 is 14 amino acids long. Germline V gene sequence: CDR1 MDHEN, CDR2 SYDVKM. V was cut by 5 bases and J by 4 bases, with 14 bases left in between. The CDR3 nucleotides read TGTGCCAGCAGTCCCAGGGTGTCGGTCACTGAAGCTTTCTTT. Translating gives CASSPRVSVTEAFF.

This clone was observed a handful of times. The chain recombines TRBV21-1 with TRBJ2-7; TRBD1 is the table's D call, not checked against the DNA. TRBV21-1 counts as a pseudogene. This CDR3 has 13 residues. In DNA form, the CDR3 reads TGTGCCAGCAGTCAGGGGGCGCGGTACGAGCAGTACTTC. This translates into CASSQGARYEQYF.

This chain links TRBV18 with TRBJ2-2, with 8 bases identical to TRBD1. V lost 3 bases and J lost 7; bases outside the gene matches: 1. This CDR3 spans 13 amino acids. Per germline, CDR1 KGHSH and CDR2 LQKENI. The CDR3 loop reads CASSPGQGGELFF. The DNA of the CDR3 is TGTGCCAGCTCACCCGGACAGGGCGGGGAGCTGTTTTTT.

The V and J genes are TRBV19 and TRBJ1-2, with 8 bases that match TRBD1. V dropped 3 bases and J dropped 8; count of bases not matched to a gene: 11. This CDR3 contains 15 residues. CDR1 and CDR2 (germline): LNHDA, SQIVND (reference sequence). CDR3 DNA: TGTGCCAGTAGTATCCTGGACAGGGTCCTCGGCGGCTACACCTTC. The encoded protein is CASSILDRVLGGYTF.

This CDR3 is CASSLYLASPYEQYF. For the CDR3, the DNA is TGTGCCAGCAGTTTATATTTAGCGTCCCCCTACGAGCAGTACTTC. The chain links TRBV28 to TRBJ2-7, with a possible D match to TRBD2 (5 bases). The germline CDR1 and CDR2 sequences are MDHEN and SYDVKM. The CDR3 runs 15 residues. V was pared by 1 base and J by 2 bases, with 12 bases between.

The chain recombines TRBV2 with TRBJ1-6; the match to TRBD1 covers 9 bases. The V gene end was trimmed by 5 bases and the J gene end by 6 bases; junction bases not matched to a gene: 8. CDR3 length: 16 amino acids. The V gene's germline CDR1 is SNHLY and CDR2 FYNNEI. The CDR3 is CASSRDRAVSNSPLHF. Here the CDR3 DNA reads TGTGCCAGCAGTCGGGACAGGGCGGTTAGTAATTCACCCCTCCACTTT.

The chain joins TRBV7-2 to TRBJ2-3; 12 bases match TRBD2. The V gene's germline CDR1 is SGHTA and CDR2 FQGNSA. The V and J ends lost 5 bases and 5 bases, in that order; junction bases with no gene match: 5. The CDR3 has 15 residues. The CDR3 DNA follows: TGTGCCAGCAGCGTGGGGACTAGCGGGTTAGATACGCAGTATTTT. Translating gives CASSVGTSGLDTQYF.

This clone occurred many times. This sequence joins TRBV27 and TRBJ2-7; D might be TRBD2 (6 bases). The CDR3 is made up of 15 amino acids. The V end was cut by 6 bases, the J end by 2 bases, with 17 bases between. Per the germline V gene, CDR1 is MNHEY and CDR2 is SMNVEV (reference sequence). The CDR3 sequence is CASRNSGRPPYEQYF. The CDR3, as DNA: TGTGCCAGCAGGAATAGCGGAAGGCCCCCCTACGAGCAGTACTTC.

The chain is built from TRBV5-4 and TRBJ2-5; no firm D call. The V end was cut by 0 bases, the J end by 2 bases, with 8 bases between. The CDR3 length is 14 residues. CDR1 is SGHNT and CDR2 is YYREEE in the germline V gene (reference sequence). CDR3 in amino acids: CASSLELYQETQYF. The DNA for the CDR3 is TGTGCCAGCAGCTTGGAACTTTATCAAGAGACCCAGTACTTC.

The chain recombines TRBV4-1 with TRBJ2-1; 14 positions agree with TRBD2. V lost 3 bases, J lost 11 bases, and 9 bases stayed unmatched. The V gene's germline CDR1 is MGHRA and CDR2 YSYEKL. The CDR3 runs to 16 residues. In DNA, the CDR3 is TGCGCCAGCAGCCAGGCGGGGACTAGCGGGGGCCCCAAGCAGTTCTTC. It yields the protein CASSQAGTSGGPKQFF.

The rearrangement links TRBV7-9 to TRBJ2-7; 11 nucleotides match TRBD2. CDR1 and CDR2 from the germline V gene are SEHNR and FQNEAQ (reference sequence). This CDR3 spans 15 amino acids. The trim removed 5 bases at V and 9 bases at J, leaving 12 bases unmatched. CDR3 residues: CASSTPTSGSFRQYF. The CDR3 bases are TGTGCCAGCAGCACCCCCACTAGCGGGAGTTTTCGGCAGTACTTC.